The TCR beta chain described here comes from a study of cytomegalovirus exposure and HLA in healthy donors. Study-level findings and limits: Prediction of most subjects' HLA-A and HLA-B alleles by TCR beta sequences was reportedly accurate. The productive fraction for most TCR beta V segments was about 87% or about 30% in an earlier analysis.

Donors likely had unrecorded immune exposures despite being nominally healthy when sampled. PCR primers comprised 60 Vbeta and 13 Jbeta primers. Clones were read by immunoSEQ multiplex PCR, and TCRdb kept only the in-frame ones, dropping some. The table has under 200,000 clones, approximately 65% seen once. Of note for this clone: What it binds is unknown.

In germline, CDR1 is SGHRS, CDR2 YFSETQ. Trimming shortened V by 1 base and J by 7 bases, and 15 bases separated the two germline ends. CDR3 length: 15 residues. The sample consisted of PBMCs. This receptor was taken from a man aged 35-49 years in good health and CMV-seronegative. The V gene is TRBV5-1, the J gene TRBJ2-1; D is unclear. This CDR3 reads CASSLSQAAGNEQFF. In DNA form, the CDR3 reads TGCGCCAGCAGCTTGAGCCAGGCTGCTGGGAATGAGCAGTTCTTC.